A single sample gave rise to the 20 T cell receptor beta chains below, sequenced in a study of Ad26.COV2.S vaccination and SARS-CoV-2 variants. Treatment noted: roughly 19 received Ad26.COV2.S at low or high dose, single or two shots; about 5 received placebo; per-sample allocation not given. Day 63 following the first vaccine or placebo injection was when the samples were taken. Libraries were prepared by immunoSEQ multiplex PCR; TCRdb keeps only in-frame clonotypes and omits some of them. The data hold a few hundred thousand clones, with around nine tenths observed a single time. This specimen was peripheral blood, taken in a trial of Ad26.COV2.S vaccine versus placebo. Receptors originate from a person aged 18-60 years who received the Ad26.COV2.S COVID-19 vaccine or a placebo.

The J gene is TRBJ1-2, the V gene TRBV19; the match to TRBD1 covers 11 bases. The J segment lost 5 bases and the V segment lost 4 bases, leaving 6 bases of the junction unmatched. Germline CDR1 LNHDA, CDR2 SQIVND (reference sequence). This CDR3 has 15 amino acids. DNA for the CDR3: TGTGCCAGTAGTACCTGGACAGGGGGCAATTATGGCTACACCTTC. Translating it yields CASSTWTGGNYGYTF. The full variable domain, completed using reference TRBV19 and TRBJ1-2, is DGGITQSPKYLFRKEGQNVTLSCEQNLNHDAMYWYRQDPGQGLRLIYYSQIVNDFQKGDIAEGYSVSREKKESFPLTVTSAQKNPTAFYLCASSTWTGGNYGYTFGSGTRLTVV.

The rearrangement uses TRBV11-2 and TRBJ1-3; D not resolved. Germline CDR1 SGHAT, CDR2 FQNNGV. The CDR3 runs to 15 residues. Trimming removed 5 bases from V and 2 bases from J, with 13 bases in between. CDR3 sequence (DNA): TGTGCCAGCAGCCCACACGAGGGAGCTGGAAACACCATATATTTT. Residues: CASSPHEGAGNTIYF.

The chain is built from TRBV27 and TRBJ1-1; D is perhaps TRBD1 (6 bases). Germline loops: CDR1 MNHEY, CDR2 SMNVEV (reference sequence). Trimming shortened V by 6 bases and J by 1 base, and 12 bases separated the two germline ends. The CDR3 spans 14 residues. The CDR3 DNA sequence: TGTGCCAGCAGCAGAGGGGACACGAACACTGAAGCTTTCTTT. This sequence encodes CASSRGDTNTEAFF.

This clone has just a few counts. The chain combines TRBV4-3 with TRBJ1-6; possible D gene TRBD1, 5 bases. The CDR3 is made up of 16 amino acids. The V and J ends lost 2 bases and 9 bases respectively, with 17 bases between them. Germline values: CDR1 LGHNA, CDR2 YSLEER. The CDR3 loop is CASSQNPGTAASPLHF. As DNA, the CDR3 is TGCGCCAGCAGCCAAAACCCCGGGACGGCTGCTTCACCCCTCCACTTT.

The gene calls are TRBV7-2 and TRBJ1-3, with D uncertain. The CDR3 consists of 15 residues. Germline V gives CDR1 SGHTA, CDR2 FQGNSA. V was pared by 5 bases and J by 6 bases, with 17 bases between. The CDR3 DNA reads TGTGCCAGCAGCCTAACGACCGGTTTTCAAAACACCATATATTTT. It encodes CASSLTTGFQNTIYF.

The chain links TRBV9 to TRBJ1-1; D uncertain. From germline, CDR1 is SGDLS and CDR2 YYNGEE. V lost 0 bases, J lost 4 bases, and 13 bases lay in between. This CDR3 has 15 amino acids. Here the CDR3 DNA reads TGTGCCAGCAGCGTAGCGGAGGGAAGGAGCACTGAAGCTTTCTTT. This translates into CASSVAEGRSTEAFF.

This clone was found a few times. The rearrangement uses TRBV6-4 and TRBJ2-1; 10 bases align to TRBD2. Germline V gives CDR1 MRHNA, CDR2 SNTAGT. This CDR3 region has 16 residues. J lost 10 bases, V lost 1 base, and 10 bases had no gene match. The CDR3 loop reads CASSDLTSGAPGEQFF. The CDR3 DNA follows: TGTGCCAGCAGTGACTTAACTAGCGGGGCTCCCGGAGAGCAGTTCTTC.

This chain uses TRBV10-3 with TRBJ1-5; tentative D call: TRBD1 (5 bases). Trimming shortened V by 3 bases and J by 11 bases, and 11 bases separated the two germline ends. Germline V CDR1 and CDR2: ENHRY, SYGVKD. This CDR3 region has 12 residues. The CDR3, as DNA: TGTGCCATCAGTGAAGGGGAAAGGTCCCAGCATTTT. It yields the protein CAISEGERSQHF.

This chain uses TRBV21-1 with TRBJ1-5; TRBD1, the table's D call, was not compared with the DNA. TRBV21-1 counts as a pseudogene. This CDR3 is 20 amino acids long. The CDR3 reads CASSKILVLAGGGSNQPQHF. Here the CDR3 DNA reads TGTGCCAGCAGCAAAATACTTGTCTTGGCAGGGGGCGGCAGCAATCAGCCCCAGCATTTT.

Many counts were recorded for this clone. The rearrangement uses TRBV5-1 and TRBJ2-7; D possibly matches TRBD1 or TRBD2 (6 bases each). The CDR3 is made up of 14 amino acids. CDR1 and CDR2 from the germline V gene are SGHRS and YFSETQ. V shed 4 bases and J shed 1 base, with 12 bases lying between them. The CDR3 loop reads CASSVTGRSYEQYF. In nucleotides, the CDR3 is TGCGCCAGCAGCGTTACAGGGAGGTCCTACGAGCAGTACTTC.

The chain employs TRBV7-6 and TRBJ2-7; TRBD1 matches 7 bases. With V trimmed by 5 bases and J by 0 bases, 4 bases remained unmatched. Germline CDR1 SGHVS, CDR2 FNYEAQ. The CDR3 is made up of 14 amino acids. This CDR3 reads CASSHRDSSYEQYF. The CDR3 region has the DNA TGTGCCAGCAGCCACCGGGACAGCTCCTACGAGCAGTACTTC.

The V call is TRBV3-1 (or the pseudogene TRBV3-2), the J call TRBJ1-2; TRBD1 might be the D (5 bases). Per the germline V gene, CDR1 is LGHDT and CDR2 is YNNKEL (reference sequence). Trimming removed 3 bases at V and 6 bases at J, with 20 bases between. The CDR3 totals 16 residues. CDR3 bases: TGTGCCAGCAGCCAGGCCGGGGCAGGATCAGCAGATGGCTACACCTTC. As protein: CASSQAGAGSADGYTF.

This clone was seen a few times. The V gene is TRBV5-4, the J gene TRBJ2-3, with TRBD1 identical over 8 bases. Trimming cost V 4 bases and J 6 bases; bases outside gene matches: 10. The V gene's germline CDR1 is SGHNT and CDR2 YYREEE (reference sequence). The CDR3 is made up of 15 amino acids. In nucleotides, the CDR3 is TGTGCCAGCAGCCCGGGACAGGCGCGTGGGGATACGCAGTATTTT. Its protein product is CASSPGQARGDTQYF.

The rearrangement links TRBV30 to TRBJ2-7; weak D call: TRBD1 (6 bases). CDR3 length: 15 amino acids. V was pared by 1 base and J by 7 bases, with 20 bases between. The germline gives CDR1 GTSNPN, CDR2 SVGIG (reference sequence). In DNA, the CDR3 is TGTGCCTGGAGTGGGGGAGAGGGGCTGAGGGGGGAGCAGTACTTC. As protein: CAWSGGEGLRGEQYF.

As regards this clone: The sample carries other DNA sequences with the same CDR3. The chain joins TRBV7-6 to TRBJ2-7; 9 bases map to TRBD1. With 3 bases clipped from V and 1 base from J, the junction kept 1 base outside the gene matches. CDR1 is SGHVS and CDR2 is FNYEAQ in the germline V gene. The CDR3 spans 14 residues. CDR3 residues: CASSLGTGSYEQYF. The CDR3 nucleotides read TGTGCCAGCAGCTTGGGGACAGGGTCCTACGAGCAGTACTTC.

This chain joins TRBV4-1 and TRBJ2-1, with D possibly TRBD2 on 6 matching bases. Germline-derived CDR1 and CDR2 are MGHRA and YSYEKL. The CDR3 has 15 residues. Trimming removed 4 bases from V and 8 bases from J, with 18 bases in between. The CDR3 is CASSLGLAGGYEQFF. The CDR3 coding sequence is TGCGCCAGCAGCCTGGGACTCGCCGGAGGCTATGAGCAGTTCTTC.

The CDR3 protein is CASSFSGQGAYEQYF. The CDR3 DNA is TGTGCCAGCAGCTTTTCGGGACAGGGGGCCTACGAGCAGTACTTC. V gene TRBV7-9 combines with J gene TRBJ2-7; 11 nucleotides align to TRBD1. V lost 3 bases and J lost 2; bases outside the gene matches: 3. The CDR3 length is 15 residues. The V gene's germline CDR1 is SEHNR and CDR2 FQNEAQ (reference sequence). Using reference TRBV7-9 and TRBJ2-7 for the parts outside the CDR3, the full variable domain is DTGVSQNPRHKITKRGQNVTFRCDPISEHNRLYWYRQTLGQGPEFLTYFQNEAQLEKSRLLSDRFSAERPKGSFSTLEIQRTEQGDSAMYLCASSFSGQGAYEQYFGPGTRLTVT.

This clone was counted once. The rearrangement joins TRBV7-9 to TRBJ2-7; tentatively, D is TRBD2 (5 bases). The CDR3 is made up of 14 amino acids. V gave up 1 base and J gave up 2 bases, with 9 bases separating them. Germline CDR1 is SEHNR and CDR2 is FQNEAQ (reference sequence). In DNA, the CDR3 is TGTGCCAGCAGCTTAGAACGGGGTCCCTACGAGCAGTACTTC. It encodes CASSLERGPYEQYF.

This clone was counted a single time. V is TRBV29-1 and J is TRBJ1-4; D may be TRBD1 (6 bases). Germline lookup yields CDR1 SQVTM and CDR2 ANQGSEA. CDR3 size: 13 residues. The germline V and J ends were trimmed by 4 bases and 8 bases, with 14 bases remaining between them. The CDR3 DNA sequence: TGCAGCGTTGCGTACGGGACAAGGGAAAAACTGTTTTTT. This gives the protein CSVAYGTREKLFF.

The chain recombines TRBV4-2 with TRBJ1-4, with a weak D call TRBD1 (5 bases). Trimming took 1 base from V and 7 from J, leaving 16 bases between them. The CDR3 contains 16 residues. Germline loops: CDR1 LGHNA, CDR2 YNFKEQ. CDR3 in DNA: TGTGCCAGCAGCCAAGCCGTGGGGGATATACGTGAAAAACTGTTTTTT. Translating it yields CASSQAVGDIREKLFF.